Below, 10 T cell receptor beta chains from the same sample are listed, as sequenced in a study of T cell changes during pregnancy in multiple sclerosis. Assay: immunoSEQ multiplex PCR; the TCRdb copy retains only in-frame clones and omits some. The sample has around 100,000 clones, roughly 90% seen once. The input for sequencing was peripheral blood, taken after pregnancy. These receptors were collected from a female donor with multiple sclerosis, enrolled in a pregnancy study.

The chain combines TRBV18 with TRBJ2-2; 8 bases line up with TRBD1. The ends lost 5 bases at V and 4 bases at J; junction bases unmatched: 6. Germline V CDR1 and CDR2: KGHSH, LQKENI. The CDR3 is 15 amino acids. Written as DNA, the CDR3 is TGTGCCAGCTCATTTGGACAGGGTCGCACCGGGGAGCTGTTTTTT. It encodes CASSFGQGRTGELFF.

This clone occurred a few times. The chain couples TRBV12-5 to TRBJ1-2; unclear D gene. The CDR3 runs to 11 residues. Germline V gene data show CDR1 as LGHNT and CDR2 as FRNRAP. V was trimmed by 6 bases and J by 6 bases, leaving 8 bases between them. The chain's CDR3 is CASGILNGYTF. The CDR3 DNA follows: TGTGCTAGTGGCATCCTAAATGGCTACACCTTC.

This sequence joins TRBV29-1 and TRBJ2-5; a weak D match, TRBD1 (6 bases). V was trimmed by 2 bases and J by 5 bases, leaving 15 bases between them. The V gene's germline CDR1 is SQVTM and CDR2 ANQGSEA. There are 14 residues in the CDR3. The DNA for the CDR3 is TGCAGCGTTGAAAGGGCAGGGGCGAGGGAGACCCAGTACTTC. This codes for CSVERAGARETQYF.

This chain joins TRBV2 and TRBJ1-5, with a tentative D call TRBD1 (6 bases). This CDR3 comprises 15 residues. The germline gives CDR1 SNHLY, CDR2 FYNNEI. Trimming pared 3 bases from V and 1 base from J, leaving 10 bases between. CDR3 nucleotide sequence: TGTGCCAGCAGTGAGTCCAGGGGAAGCAATCAGCCCCAGCATTTT. The encoded protein is CASSESRGSNQPQHF.

V and J are TRBV7-2 and TRBJ2-5; no clear D. With 1 base removed from V and 1 base from J, the gap between germline ends came to 7 bases. Germline V gives CDR1 SGHTA, CDR2 FQGNSA. CDR3 length: 14 amino acids. This chain's CDR3 is CASSLGGSQETQYF. The CDR3 nucleotides read TGTGCCAGCAGCTTAGGAGGTAGCCAAGAGACCCAGTACTTC.

V usage is TRBV4-1 and J usage is TRBJ1-3; D not certain. The germline V gene has CDR1 MGHRA and CDR2 YSYEKL. This CDR3 contains 17 residues. V gave up 0 bases and J gave up 0 bases, with 12 bases separating them. CDR3 nucleotides: TGCGCCAGCAGCCAAGACGGAGGACGGATCTCTGGAAACACCATATATTTT. This sequence encodes CASSQDGGRISGNTIYF.

The table lists this clone with a count of one. The chain uses TRBV5-1 and TRBJ2-3, with 11 bases that match TRBD2. The V and J ends lost 2 bases and 4 bases, in that order; junction bases with no gene match: 6. The CDR3 has 16 amino acids. CDR1 is SGHRS and CDR2 is YFSETQ in the germline V gene. CDR3 bases: TGCGCCAGCAGCTTCACTAGCGGGAGCTTCTCAGATACGCAGTATTTT. Translation: CASSFTSGSFSDTQYF.

The rearrangement joins TRBV6-1 to TRBJ2-3; a weak D match, TRBD2 (5 bases). This CDR3 has 13 amino acids. Germline CDR1 MNHNS, CDR2 SASEGT. The ends were cut back, 9 bases at V and 6 bases at J, with 16 bases in the middle. The CDR3 reads CASASNTWDTQYF. CDR3 in DNA: TGTGCCAGTGCTAGCAACACCTGGGATACGCAGTATTTT.

This rearrangement joins TRBV6-4 to TRBJ2-3; D might be TRBD2 (6 bases). This CDR3 has 14 amino acids. V was shortened by 6 bases and J by 0 bases, with 10 bases between the two germline ends. Per the germline V gene, CDR1 is MRHNA and CDR2 is SNTAGT. CDR3 residues: CASSGGTSTDTQYF. For the CDR3, the DNA is TGTGCCAGCAGCGGGGGAACTAGCACAGATACGCAGTATTTT.

This chain joins TRBV9 and TRBJ2-1; 10 nucleotides agree with TRBD2. CDR1 and CDR2 from the germline V gene are SGDLS and YYNGEE. J was trimmed by 9 bases and V by 6 bases; bases with no gene match: 9. The CDR3 runs 14 residues. The CDR3 spells CASTTSGWGSEQFF. CDR3 DNA sequence: TGTGCCAGCACGACTAGCGGGTGGGGGAGTGAGCAGTTCTTC.